Presented here are 26 T cell receptor beta chains from one specimen sequenced in a study of shared clonotypes between healthy human individuals. Clones were read by immunoSEQ multiplex PCR, and TCRdb kept only the in-frame ones, dropping some. Of around 2.1 million clones in the sample, about 93% were seen once. Naive CD8 cells lacked CD45RO, underwent positive selection for CCR7 and left out terminally differentiated effector memory CD45RA+ cells. The sample consisted of naive CD8+ T cells from PBMCs. These receptors all come from a young man in good health. Some clones in this sample may be carry-over from other donors' samples.

The rearrangement joins TRBV18 to TRBJ2-5; D remains ambiguous. CDR1 and CDR2 (germline): KGHSH, LQKENI. CDR3 size: 14 residues. V was trimmed by 0 bases and J by 4 bases, leaving 9 bases between them. Here the CDR3 reads CASSPPKGAETQYF. The CDR3 DNA reads TGTGCCAGCTCACCACCTAAGGGCGCAGAGACCCAGTACTTC.

The genes are TRBV5-6 and TRBJ2-1, with D possibly matching TRBD2 (5 bases). The CDR3 spans 15 residues. Deletions cut 0 bases from V and 4 bases from J, with 11 bases between. CDR1 and CDR2 (germline): SGHDT, YYEEEE. The CDR3 nucleotides are TGTGCCAGCAGCTTGGATGGGGAGCGATACAATGAGCAGTTCTTC. This translates into CASSLDGERYNEQFF.

The V gene is TRBV10-3, the J gene TRBJ2-5; 9 nucleotides agree with TRBD1. CDR3 length: 17 residues. Germline values: CDR1 ENHRY, CDR2 SYGVKD. J gave up 2 bases and V 2 bases, and 9 bases lay outside the gene matches. CDR3 in DNA: TGTGCCATCAGTGAGCCGCGGACAGGGGCTTTACAAGAGACCCAGTACTTC. This gives the protein CAISEPRTGALQETQYF.

This chain joins TRBV27 and TRBJ2-1; TRBD2 aligns across 12 bases. Germline V gene sequence: CDR1 MNHEY, CDR2 SMNVEV (reference sequence). The junction had 8 bases not matched to a gene; V was cut back by 2 bases and J by 3 bases. This CDR3 spans 18 amino acids. DNA for the CDR3: TGTGCCAGCAGTTTACGACTAGCGGGAGAGGGAAACTACAATGAGCAGTTCTTC. Translated, it gives CASSLRLAGEGNYNEQFF.

J is TRBJ2-5 and V is TRBV27, with D uncertain. Trimming shortened V by 5 bases and J by 0 bases, and 13 bases separated the two germline ends. CDR1 and CDR2 (germline): MNHEY, SMNVEV (reference sequence). The length of the CDR3 is 15 residues. CDR3 in DNA: TGTGCCAGCAGTCCGGACGGAAAGTACCAAGAGACCCAGTACTTC. Amino acid sequence: CASSPDGKYQETQYF.

The chain couples TRBV27 to TRBJ2-5; D may be TRBD2 (6 bases). The CDR3 has 15 amino acids. V lost 5 bases and J 5 bases, leaving 18 bases between the germline ends. Per germline, CDR1 MNHEY and CDR2 SMNVEV (reference sequence). DNA for the CDR3: TGTGCCAGCAGTCTACGACTAGATGGGGCGGAGACCCAGTACTTC. Residues: CASSLRLDGAETQYF.

This chain uses TRBV4-1 with TRBJ2-1; TRBD2 matches 16 bases. CDR1 is MGHRA, CDR2 YSYEKL, per germline. This CDR3 has 19 residues. V shed 1 base, J shed 9 bases, and the junction held 12 bases outside the gene matches. The CDR3 loop reads CASSQVLGTSGRASGEQFF. The CDR3 DNA is TGCGCCAGCAGCCAAGTTCTAGGGACTAGCGGGAGGGCCAGCGGTGAGCAGTTCTTC.

The V call is TRBV13, the J call TRBJ2-2, with 9 bases fitting TRBD2. The CDR3 spans 16 residues. The germline CDR1 and CDR2 sequences are PRHDT and FYEKMQ (reference sequence). Unmatched junction bases numbered 11, after V lost 6 bases and J lost 6 bases. The CDR3 protein is CASRPGAGGPSGELFF. The CDR3 DNA sequence: TGTGCCAGCAGGCCCGGCGCGGGAGGGCCGTCCGGGGAGCTGTTTTTT.

CDR3 coding DNA: TGTGCCAGCAGCATAGAGCGGGCAAATGAGCAGTTCTTC. Protein product: CASSIERANEQFF. The chain employs TRBV6-5 and TRBJ2-1, with D perhaps TRBD2 (6 bases). The CDR3 consists of 13 residues. V was clipped by 6 bases and J by 7 bases, with 13 bases between them. Germline loops: CDR1 MNHEY, CDR2 SVGAGI.

This clone showed up just a few times. This chain joins TRBV29-1 and TRBJ1-1; D gene unclear. CDR1 is SQVTM and CDR2 is ANQGSEA in the germline V gene. CDR3 length: 11 residues. Trimming stripped 7 bases from V and 0 bases from J, with 6 bases between. The CDR3 DNA sequence: TGCAGCGACCCGATGAACACTGAAGCTTTCTTT. It encodes CSDPMNTEAFF. Using reference TRBV29-1 and TRBJ1-1 for the parts outside the CDR3, the full variable domain is SAVISQKPSRDICQRGTSLTIQCQVDSQVTMMFWYRQQPGQSLTLIATANQGSEATYESGFVIDKFPISRPNLTFSTLTVSNMSPEDSSIYLCSDPMNTEAFFGQGTRLTVV.

The rearrangement links TRBV29-1 to TRBJ2-1; D possibly uses TRBD1 or TRBD2 (5 bases each). The germline V gene has CDR1 SQVTM and CDR2 ANQGSEA. Trimming cost V 5 bases and J 5 bases, with 13 bases left between them. This CDR3 is 13 amino acids long. The CDR3 sequence: CSVLGTNDNEQFF. The CDR3 region has the DNA TGCAGCGTTCTGGGGACCAACGACAATGAGCAGTTCTTC.

Concerning this clone itself: Other DNA sequences in the same sample also yield this CDR3. The rearrangement uses TRBV27 and TRBJ2-2; D is undetermined. Trimming took 3 bases from V and 7 from J, leaving 9 bases between them. Germline lookup yields CDR1 MNHEY and CDR2 SMNVEV (reference sequence). This CDR3 is built from 13 residues. The CDR3 DNA reads TGTGCCAGCAGTTTGCTAGTCGGCGGGGAGCTGTTTTTT. It codes for CASSLLVGGELFF.

V is TRBV4-2 and J is TRBJ2-1, with TRBD1 identical over 10 bases. CDR1 is LGHNA and CDR2 is YNFKEQ in the germline V gene. This CDR3 is 17 amino acids long. The trim removed 1 base at V and 8 bases at J, leaving 11 bases unmatched. The DNA for the CDR3 is TGTGCCAGCAGCCAAGTTCGTCGGGACAGGGGTTTGGATGAGCAGTTCTTC. This sequence encodes CASSQVRRDRGLDEQFF.

The chain joins TRBV10-3 to TRBJ2-3, with 8 positions matching TRBD2. This CDR3 contains 15 residues. The ends lost 5 bases at V and 1 base at J; junction bases unmatched: 5. Germline V lookup: CDR1 ENHRY, CDR2 SYGVKD. The CDR3: CAISHVTSGTDTQYF. The CDR3 region has the DNA TGTGCCATCAGTCACGTGACTAGCGGCACAGATACGCAGTATTTT.

Comment on this clone: With a much larger clone just one base away, this may be a read error. Other nucleotide sequences in the sample specify the same CDR3. The rearrangement links TRBV7-2 to TRBJ1-1; D is ambiguous. The CDR3 is 12 residues long. Germline CDR1 SGHTA, CDR2 FQGNSA. V lost 6 bases and J lost 1, with 6 bases in between. In DNA form, the CDR3 reads TGTGCCAGCAGTTTTCGGAACACTGAAGCTTTCTTT. Protein: CASSFRNTEAFF.

The J gene is TRBJ2-7, the V gene TRBV7-2; TRBD2 matches 10 bases. The CDR3 is made up of 16 amino acids. V gave up 4 bases and J gave up 6 bases; unmatched junction bases: 12. CDR1 SGHTA and CDR2 FQGNSA come from the germline V gene. For the CDR3, the DNA is TGTGCCAGCAGCTGGCGGGTAGGGCTAGCGGGGGTCGAGCAGTACTTC. Translated, it gives CASSWRVGLAGVEQYF.

V usage is TRBV7-2 and J usage is TRBJ2-5; a possible D gene is TRBD2 (7 bases). This CDR3 spans 16 amino acids. Deletions cut 0 bases from V and 7 bases from J, with 18 bases between. The germline V gene has CDR1 SGHTA and CDR2 FQGNSA. CDR3 in DNA: TGTGCCAGCAGCTTAGCGTCCGGGGGGCGCTTGGGGACCCAGTACTTC. Translated, it gives CASSLASGGRLGTQYF.

This sequence joins TRBV27 and TRBJ1-2, with D perhaps matching TRBD1 (6 bases). Trimming took off 2 bases at V and 7 bases at J, with 17 bases between the two ends. CDR1 is MNHEY and CDR2 is SMNVEV in the germline V gene (reference sequence). The length of the CDR3 is 15 residues. CDR3 nucleotide sequence: TGTGCCAGCAGTTTAATGGCCCTTGGGGGCGGTGGCTACACCTTC. Protein: CASSLMALGGGGYTF.

About this clone itself: Different DNA sequences within this sample yield the same CDR3. This sequence joins TRBV7-9 and TRBJ2-7; 7 nucleotides line up with TRBD1. The germline gives CDR1 SEHNR, CDR2 FQNEAQ (reference sequence). Trimming at V came to 1 base and at J to 2 bases, leaving 5 bases not matched to a gene. The CDR3 has 15 residues. The CDR3: CASSLGQGGPYEQYF. The CDR3 DNA sequence: TGTGCCAGCAGCTTAGGACAGGGTGGTCCCTACGAGCAGTACTTC.

In DNA form, the CDR3 reads TGTGCCAGCAGGGGCGCTTCTGGGGCCAACGTCCTGACTTTC. This codes for CASRGASGANVLTF. V usage is TRBV27 and J usage is TRBJ2-6; no clear D gene. CDR3 size: 14 residues. Germline V CDR1 and CDR2: MNHEY, SMNVEV (reference sequence). V was clipped by 6 bases and J by 1 base, with 7 bases between them.

The chain carries TRBV10-3 and TRBJ2-5; D is unresolved. With 0 bases removed from V and 7 bases from J, the gap between germline ends came to 18 bases. Germline-derived CDR1 and CDR2 are ENHRY and SYGVKD. The CDR3 sequence is 16 residues long. The CDR3 protein is CAISESIGSPGGTQYF. The CDR3 DNA is TGTGCCATCAGTGAGTCGATTGGGTCCCCCGGTGGGACCCAGTACTTC.

The chain couples TRBV18 to TRBJ2-5; 10 bases map to TRBD1. V was pared by 3 bases and J by 5 bases, with 3 bases of the junction left unmatched. The CDR3 sequence is 14 residues long. Germline V gene sequence: CDR1 KGHSH, CDR2 LQKENI. CDR3 loop: CASSPDRGTETQYF. The CDR3 DNA reads as TGTGCCAGCTCACCGGACAGGGGGACGGAGACCCAGTACTTC.

In regard to this clone: This sample includes further DNA sequences coding for the same CDR3. The chain has TRBV6-5 and TRBJ2-7; the match to TRBD2 covers 7 bases. V was pared by 2 bases and J by 1 base, with 2 bases of the junction left unmatched. Germline V gives CDR1 MNHEY, CDR2 SVGAGI. The CDR3 runs 14 residues. The DNA of the CDR3 is TGTGCCAGCAGTTACAGGGGACTATCCTACGAGCAGTACTTC. Protein sequence: CASSYRGLSYEQYF.

V usage is TRBV11-2 and J usage is TRBJ2-1, with 14 bases aligning to TRBD2. CDR1 SGHAT and CDR2 FQNNGV come from the germline V gene. J lost 10 bases, V lost 4 bases, and 9 bases had no gene match. The CDR3 extends over 16 amino acids. Here the CDR3 reads CASSSRLGLAGVEQFF. The CDR3 region has the DNA TGTGCCAGCAGCTCCAGGCTGGGACTAGCGGGAGTGGAGCAGTTCTTC.

V gene TRBV5-5 combines with J gene TRBJ2-2, with D tentatively TRBD2 (5 bases). The germline V gene has CDR1 SGHKS and CDR2 YYEKEE (reference sequence). The germline V and J ends were trimmed by 1 base and 0 bases, with 19 bases remaining between them. The CDR3 has 19 residues. CDR3 in DNA: TGTGCCAGCAGCTTGCGGGAAAGCGTACAAAACGCGAACACCGGGGAGCTGTTTTTT. This codes for CASSLRESVQNANTGELFF.

This clone was picked up one time. A read error is possible here, since a much larger clone lies one base away. The chain has TRBV27 and TRBJ2-2, with no clear D. Between the trimmed V and J ends, which lost 6 bases and 3 bases, there was a span of 5 bases. Looked up from germline, CDR1 is MNHEY and CDR2 is SMNVEV (reference sequence). The CDR3 consists of 12 residues. CDR3 DNA: TGTGCCAGCAGCGTACACACCGGGGAGCTGTTTTTT. Its protein is CASSVHTGELFF.